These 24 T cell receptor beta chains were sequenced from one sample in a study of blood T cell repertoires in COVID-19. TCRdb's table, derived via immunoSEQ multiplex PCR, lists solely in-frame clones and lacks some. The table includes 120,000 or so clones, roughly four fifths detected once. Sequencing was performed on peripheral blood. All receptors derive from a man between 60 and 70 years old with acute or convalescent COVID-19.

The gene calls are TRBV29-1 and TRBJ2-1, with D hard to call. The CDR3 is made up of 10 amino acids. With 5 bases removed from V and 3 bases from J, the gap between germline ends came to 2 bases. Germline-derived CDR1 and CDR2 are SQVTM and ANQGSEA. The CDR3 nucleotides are TGCAGCGTTCTCTACAATGAGCAGTTCTTC. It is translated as CSVLYNEQFF.

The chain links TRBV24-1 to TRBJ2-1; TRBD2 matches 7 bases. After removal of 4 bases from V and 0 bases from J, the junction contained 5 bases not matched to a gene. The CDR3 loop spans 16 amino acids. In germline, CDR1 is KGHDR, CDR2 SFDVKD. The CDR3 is CATSDTLAASYNEQFF. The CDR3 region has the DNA TGTGCCACCAGTGACACTCTAGCGGCCTCCTACAATGAGCAGTTCTTC.

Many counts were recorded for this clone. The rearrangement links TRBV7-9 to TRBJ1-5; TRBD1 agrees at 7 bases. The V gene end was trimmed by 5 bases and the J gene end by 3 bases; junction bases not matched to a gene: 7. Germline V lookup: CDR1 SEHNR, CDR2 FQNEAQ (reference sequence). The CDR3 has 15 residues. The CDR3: CASSPKDRYNQPQHF. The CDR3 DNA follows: TGTGCCAGCAGCCCCAAGGACAGGTACAATCAGCCCCAGCATTTT. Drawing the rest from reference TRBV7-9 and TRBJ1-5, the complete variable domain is DTGVSQNPRHKITKRGQNVTFRCDPISEHNRLYWYRQTLGQGPEFLTYFQNEAQLEKSRLLSDRFSAERPKGSFSTLEIQRTEQGDSAMYLCASSPKDRYNQPQHFGDGTRLSIL.

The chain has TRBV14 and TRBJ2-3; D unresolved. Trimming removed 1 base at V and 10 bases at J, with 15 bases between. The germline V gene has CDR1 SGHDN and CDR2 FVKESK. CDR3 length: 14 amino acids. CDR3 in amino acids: CASSQGFPVGSQYF. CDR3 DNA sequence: TGTGCCAGCAGCCAAGGCTTCCCGGTCGGGTCGCAGTATTTT.

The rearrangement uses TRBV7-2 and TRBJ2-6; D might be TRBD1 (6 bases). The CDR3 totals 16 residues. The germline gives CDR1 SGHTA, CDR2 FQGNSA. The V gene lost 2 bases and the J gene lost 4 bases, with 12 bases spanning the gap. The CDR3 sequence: CASSLKGVSGANVLTF. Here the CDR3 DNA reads TGTGCCAGCAGCTTAAAGGGGGTTTCCGGGGCCAACGTCCTGACTTTC.

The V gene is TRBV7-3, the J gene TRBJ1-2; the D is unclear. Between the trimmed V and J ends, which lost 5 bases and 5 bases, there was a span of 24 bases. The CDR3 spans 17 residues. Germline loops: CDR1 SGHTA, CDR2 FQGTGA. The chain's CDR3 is CASSPTPGGPETYGYTF. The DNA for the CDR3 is TGTGCCAGCAGCCCCACCCCCGGCGGGCCGGAGACTTATGGCTACACCTTC.

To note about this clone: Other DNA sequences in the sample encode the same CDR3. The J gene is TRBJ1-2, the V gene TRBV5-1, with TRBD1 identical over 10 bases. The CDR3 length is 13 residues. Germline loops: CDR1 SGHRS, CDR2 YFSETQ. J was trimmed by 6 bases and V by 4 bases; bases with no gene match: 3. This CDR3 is CASSPGQGHGYTF. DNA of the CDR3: TGCGCCAGCAGCCCGGGACAGGGGCATGGCTACACCTTC.

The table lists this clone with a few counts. The CDR3 region is CASSVGTGYNSPLHF. DNA for the CDR3: TGCGCCAGCAGTGTGGGGACAGGGTATAATTCACCCCTCCACTTT. The chain joins TRBV10-2 to TRBJ1-6, with 9 nucleotides matching TRBD1. Germline CDR1 reads WSHSY; CDR2 reads SAAADI. CDR3 size: 15 residues. V was pared by 4 bases and J by 4 bases, with 2 bases of the junction left unmatched.

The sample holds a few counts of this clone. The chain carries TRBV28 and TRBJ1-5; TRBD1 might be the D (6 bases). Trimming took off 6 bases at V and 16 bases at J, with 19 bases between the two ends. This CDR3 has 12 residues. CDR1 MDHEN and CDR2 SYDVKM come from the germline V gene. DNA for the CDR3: TGTGCCAGCAGCCCAGGGGCGGCAAAAGGACATTTT. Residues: CASSPGAAKGHF.

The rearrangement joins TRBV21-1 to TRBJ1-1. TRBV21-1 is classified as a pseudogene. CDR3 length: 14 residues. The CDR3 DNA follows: TGTGCCAGCAGCAAGGTTCGGGCACGGGGTGAAGCTTTCTTT. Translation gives CASSKVRARGEAFF.

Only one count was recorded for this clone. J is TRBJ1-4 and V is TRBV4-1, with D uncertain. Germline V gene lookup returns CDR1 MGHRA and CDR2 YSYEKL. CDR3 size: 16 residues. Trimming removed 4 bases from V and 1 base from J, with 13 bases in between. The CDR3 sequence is CASSLGGEGTNEKLFF. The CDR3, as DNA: TGCGCCAGCAGCCTAGGAGGAGAGGGAACTAATGAAAAACTGTTTTTT.

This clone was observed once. DNA of the CDR3: TGCACCAGCAGCCAAGTGGGACTAGCGGGAGTCACAGATACGCAGTATTTT. Its translation is CTSSQVGLAGVTDTQYF. The chain uses TRBV1 and TRBJ2-3; the table calls TRBD2, which could not be checked here. TRBV1 corresponds to a pseudogene. The CDR3 covers 17 residues.

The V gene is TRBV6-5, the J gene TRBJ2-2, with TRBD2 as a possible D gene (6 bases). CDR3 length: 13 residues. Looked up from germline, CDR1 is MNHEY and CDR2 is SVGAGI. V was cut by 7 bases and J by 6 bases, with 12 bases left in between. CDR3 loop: CASKEGGAGELFF. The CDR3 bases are TGTGCCAGCAAGGAGGGAGGCGCCGGGGAGCTGTTTTTT.

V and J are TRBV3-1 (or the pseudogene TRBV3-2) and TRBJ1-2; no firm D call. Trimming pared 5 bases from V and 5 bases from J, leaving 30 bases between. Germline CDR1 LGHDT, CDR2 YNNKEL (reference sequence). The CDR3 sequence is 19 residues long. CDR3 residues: CASSAVRTSGVSSYYGYTF. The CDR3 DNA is TGTGCCAGCAGCGCGGTTCGAACGTCCGGGGTTTCCAGCTATTATGGCTACACCTTC.

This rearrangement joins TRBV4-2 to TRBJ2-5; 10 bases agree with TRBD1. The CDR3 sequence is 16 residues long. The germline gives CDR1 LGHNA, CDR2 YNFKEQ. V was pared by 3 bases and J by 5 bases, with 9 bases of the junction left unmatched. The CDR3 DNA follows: TGTGCCAGCAGCCACGCCGGGACAGGGGCGGCGGAGACCCAGTACTTC. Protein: CASSHAGTGAAETQYF.

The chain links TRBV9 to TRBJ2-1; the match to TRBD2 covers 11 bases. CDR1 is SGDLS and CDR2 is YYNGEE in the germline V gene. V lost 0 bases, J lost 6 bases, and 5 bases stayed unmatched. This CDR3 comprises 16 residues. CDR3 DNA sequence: TGTGCCAGCAGCGTAGCTGGGACTAGCGGCCTCAATGAGCAGTTCTTC. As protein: CASSVAGTSGLNEQFF. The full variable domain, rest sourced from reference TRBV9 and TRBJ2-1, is DSGVTQTPKHLITATGQRVTLRCSPRSGDLSVYWYQQSLDQGLQFLIQYYNGEERAKGNILERFSAQQFPDLHSELNLSSLELGDSALYFCASSVAGTSGLNEQFFGPGTRLTVL.

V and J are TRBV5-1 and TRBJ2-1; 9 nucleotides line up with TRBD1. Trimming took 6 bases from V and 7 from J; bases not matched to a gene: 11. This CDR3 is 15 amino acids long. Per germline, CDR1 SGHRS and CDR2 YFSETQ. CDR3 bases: TGCGCCAGCAACCTAAGGGGACAGGGCGAGAATGAGCAGTTCTTC. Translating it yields CASNLRGQGENEQFF.

CDR3 region: CAISESVGTGNYNEQFF. The CDR3 DNA reads as TGTGCCATCAGTGAGTCGGTCGGGACAGGGAACTACAATGAGCAGTTCTTC. V gene TRBV10-3 combines with J gene TRBJ2-1, with 9 positions matching TRBD1. The length of the CDR3 is 17 residues. Trimming at V came to 0 bases and at J to 3 bases, leaving 6 bases not matched to a gene. Germline CDR1 is ENHRY and CDR2 is SYGVKD.

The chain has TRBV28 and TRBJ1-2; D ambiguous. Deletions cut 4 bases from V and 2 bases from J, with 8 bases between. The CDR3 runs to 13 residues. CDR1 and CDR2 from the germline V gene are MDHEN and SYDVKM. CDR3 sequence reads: CASSWSVNYGYTF. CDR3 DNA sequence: TGTGCCAGCAGTTGGTCGGTAAACTATGGCTACACCTTC.

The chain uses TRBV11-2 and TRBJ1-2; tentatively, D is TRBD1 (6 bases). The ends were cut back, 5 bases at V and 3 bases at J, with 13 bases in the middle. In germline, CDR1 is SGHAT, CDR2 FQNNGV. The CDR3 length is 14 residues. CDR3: CASSPGTTDYGYTF. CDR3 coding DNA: TGTGCCAGCAGCCCGGGGACAACGGACTATGGCTACACCTTC.

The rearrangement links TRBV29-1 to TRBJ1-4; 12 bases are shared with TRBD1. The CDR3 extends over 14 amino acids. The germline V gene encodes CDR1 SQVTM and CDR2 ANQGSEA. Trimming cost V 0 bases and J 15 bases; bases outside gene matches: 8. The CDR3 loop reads CSVEDRDRGLKLFF. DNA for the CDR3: TGCAGCGTTGAAGACCGGGACAGGGGGCTTAAGTTGTTTTTT.

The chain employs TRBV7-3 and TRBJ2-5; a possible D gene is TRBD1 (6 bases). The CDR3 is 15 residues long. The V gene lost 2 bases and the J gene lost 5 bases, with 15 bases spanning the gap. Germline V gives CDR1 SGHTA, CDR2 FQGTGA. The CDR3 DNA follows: TGTGCCAGCAGCTTATTCCAGGGGAGCCTTGAGACCCAGTACTTC. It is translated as CASSLFQGSLETQYF.

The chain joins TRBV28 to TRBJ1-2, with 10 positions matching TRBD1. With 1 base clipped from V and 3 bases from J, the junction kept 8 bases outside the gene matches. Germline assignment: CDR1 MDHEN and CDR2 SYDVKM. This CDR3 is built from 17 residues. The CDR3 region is CASSLLAGQGMYYGYTF. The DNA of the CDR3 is TGTGCCAGCAGTTTATTAGCGGGACAGGGGATGTACTATGGCTACACCTTC.

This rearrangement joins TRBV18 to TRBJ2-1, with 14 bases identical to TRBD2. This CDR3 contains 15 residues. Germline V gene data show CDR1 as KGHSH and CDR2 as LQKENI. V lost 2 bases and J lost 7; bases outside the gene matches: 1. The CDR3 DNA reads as TGTGCCAGCTCACCAGGACTAGCGGGAGGAAATGAGCAGTTCTTC. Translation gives CASSPGLAGGNEQFF.